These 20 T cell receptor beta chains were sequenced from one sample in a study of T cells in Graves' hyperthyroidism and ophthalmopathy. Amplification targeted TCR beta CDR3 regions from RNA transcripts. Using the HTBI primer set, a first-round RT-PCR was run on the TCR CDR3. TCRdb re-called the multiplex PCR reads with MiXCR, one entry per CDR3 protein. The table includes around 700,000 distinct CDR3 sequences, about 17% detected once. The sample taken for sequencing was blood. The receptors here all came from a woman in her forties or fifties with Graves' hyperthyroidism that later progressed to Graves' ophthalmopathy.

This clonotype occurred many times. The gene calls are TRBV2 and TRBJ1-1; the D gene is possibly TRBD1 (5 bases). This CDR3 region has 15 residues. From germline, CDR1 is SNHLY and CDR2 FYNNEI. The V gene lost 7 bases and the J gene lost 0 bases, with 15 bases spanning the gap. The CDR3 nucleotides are TGTGCCAGCACCCGGGAGGGACGTTTGAACACTGAAGCTTTCTTT. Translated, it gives CASTREGRLNTEAFF.

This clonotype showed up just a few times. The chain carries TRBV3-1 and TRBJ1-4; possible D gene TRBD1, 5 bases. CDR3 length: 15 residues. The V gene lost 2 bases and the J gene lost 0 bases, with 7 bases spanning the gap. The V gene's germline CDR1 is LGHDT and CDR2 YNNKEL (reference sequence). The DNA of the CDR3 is TGTGCCAGCAGCCAACTGACAGCAACTAATGAAAAACTGTTTTTT. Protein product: CASSQLTATNEKLFF.

This chain's CDR3 is CASLDRDGNQPQHF. The DNA for the CDR3 is TGTGCCAGCCTGGACAGGGATGGCAATCAGCCCCAGCATTTT. The chain joins TRBV2 to TRBJ1-5; 8 bases are a match to TRBD1. This CDR3 comprises 14 residues. In germline, CDR1 is SNHLY, CDR2 FYNNEI. The ends lost 8 bases at V and 2 bases at J; junction bases unmatched: 5.

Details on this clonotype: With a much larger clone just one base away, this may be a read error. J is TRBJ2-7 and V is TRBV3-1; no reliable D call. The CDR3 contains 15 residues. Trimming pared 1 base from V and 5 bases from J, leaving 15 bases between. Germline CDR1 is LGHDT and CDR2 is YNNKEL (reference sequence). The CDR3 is CASSQGPRADDEQYF. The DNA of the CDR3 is TGTGCCAGCAGCCAAGGGCCAAGGGCGGATGACGAGCAGTACTTC.

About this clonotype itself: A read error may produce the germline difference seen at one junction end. CDR3 in DNA: TGTGCCAGTAGCATAGAAGGGTTGAACACTGAAGCTTTCTTT. Its protein is CASSIEGLNTEAFF. The V gene is TRBV19, the J gene TRBJ1-1; D gene uncertain. CDR1 LNHDA and CDR2 SQIVND come from the germline V gene (reference sequence). CDR3 length: 14 residues.

CDR3 region: CSVEGGQGGGNTIYF. Here the CDR3 DNA reads TGCAGCGTTGAAGGGGGGCAGGGTGGTGGAAACACCATATATTTT. The gene calls are TRBV29-1 and TRBJ1-3; a possible D gene is TRBD1 (6 bases). This CDR3 is built from 15 residues. Germline V gives CDR1 SQVTM, CDR2 ANQGSEA. Trimming left V 1 base short and J 3 bases short, with 13 bases between.

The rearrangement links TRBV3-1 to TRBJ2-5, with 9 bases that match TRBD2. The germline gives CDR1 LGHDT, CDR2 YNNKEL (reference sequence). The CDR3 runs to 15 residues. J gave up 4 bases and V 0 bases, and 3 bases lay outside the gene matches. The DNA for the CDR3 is TGTGCCAGCAGCCAAGAGAGGGGACTAGCAGAGACCCAGTACTTC. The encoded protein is CASSQERGLAETQYF.

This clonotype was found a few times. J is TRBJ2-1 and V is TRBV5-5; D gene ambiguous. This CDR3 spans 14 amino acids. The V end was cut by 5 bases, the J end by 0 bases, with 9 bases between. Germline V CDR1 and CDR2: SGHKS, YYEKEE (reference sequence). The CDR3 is CASRAYSSYNEQFF. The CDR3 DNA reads TGTGCCAGCAGAGCGTACAGCTCCTACAATGAGCAGTTCTTC.

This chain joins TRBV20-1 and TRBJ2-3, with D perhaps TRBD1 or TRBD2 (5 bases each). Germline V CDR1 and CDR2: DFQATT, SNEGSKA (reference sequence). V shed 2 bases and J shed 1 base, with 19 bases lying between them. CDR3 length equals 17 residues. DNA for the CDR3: TGCAGTGCTAGACTCTGGGACCTGAGGGTCGGCACAGATACGCAGTATTTT. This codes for CSARLWDLRVGTDTQYF.

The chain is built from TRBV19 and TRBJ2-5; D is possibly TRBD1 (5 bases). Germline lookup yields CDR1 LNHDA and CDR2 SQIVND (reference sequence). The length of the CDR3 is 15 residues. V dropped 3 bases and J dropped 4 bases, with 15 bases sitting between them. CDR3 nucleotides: TGTGCCAGTAGTATCCAGGGTCCTCGGCGAGAGACCCAGTACTTC. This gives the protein CASSIQGPRRETQYF. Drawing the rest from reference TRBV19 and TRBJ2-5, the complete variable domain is DGGITQSPKYLFRKEGQNVTLSCEQNLNHDAMYWYRQDPGQGLRLIYYSQIVNDFQKGDIAEGYSVSREKKESFPLTVTSAQKNPTAFYLCASSIQGPRRETQYFGPGTRLLVL.

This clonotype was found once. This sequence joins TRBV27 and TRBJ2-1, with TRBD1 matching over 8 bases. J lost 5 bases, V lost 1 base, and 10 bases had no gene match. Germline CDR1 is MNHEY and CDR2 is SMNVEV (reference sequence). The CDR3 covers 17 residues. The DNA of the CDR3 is TGTGCCAGCAGTTTATTCTCGGGCAGGGGGCTGCACAATGAGCAGTTCTTC. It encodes CASSLFSGRGLHNEQFF.

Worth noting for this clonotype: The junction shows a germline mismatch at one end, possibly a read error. The CDR3 sequence is CASSFDAQGKESDYDYTF. The CDR3 DNA follows: TGTGCCAGCAGTTTCGACGCACAGGGGAAGGAGTCAGACTATGACTACACCTTC. The V gene is TRBV6-2 or TRBV6-3, the J gene TRBJ1-2; 7 nucleotides line up with TRBD1. Germline V gives CDR1 MNHEY, CDR2 SVGEGT. There are 18 residues in the CDR3.

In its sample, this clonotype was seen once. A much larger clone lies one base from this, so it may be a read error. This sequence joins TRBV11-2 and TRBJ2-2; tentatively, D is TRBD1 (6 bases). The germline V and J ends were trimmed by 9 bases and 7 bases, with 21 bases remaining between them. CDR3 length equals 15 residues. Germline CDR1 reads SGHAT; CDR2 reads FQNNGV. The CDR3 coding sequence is TGTGCCAGAAGCCCACCAGGGGTGATGCTCGGGGAGCTGTTTTTT. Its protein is CARSPPGVMLGELFF.

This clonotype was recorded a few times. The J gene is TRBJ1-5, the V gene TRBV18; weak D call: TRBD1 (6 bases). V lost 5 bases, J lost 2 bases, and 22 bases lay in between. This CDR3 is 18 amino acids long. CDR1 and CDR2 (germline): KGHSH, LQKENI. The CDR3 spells CASSILGGACIGNQPQHF. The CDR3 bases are TGTGCCAGCTCAATTCTGGGGGGGGCGTGCATTGGCAATCAGCCCCAGCATTTT. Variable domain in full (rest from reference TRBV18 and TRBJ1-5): NAGVMQNPRHLVRRRGQEARLRCSPMKGHSHVYWYRQLPEEGLKFMVYLQKENIIDESGMPKERFSAEFPKEGPSILRIQQVVRGDSAAYFCASSILGGACIGNQPQHFGDGTRLSIL.

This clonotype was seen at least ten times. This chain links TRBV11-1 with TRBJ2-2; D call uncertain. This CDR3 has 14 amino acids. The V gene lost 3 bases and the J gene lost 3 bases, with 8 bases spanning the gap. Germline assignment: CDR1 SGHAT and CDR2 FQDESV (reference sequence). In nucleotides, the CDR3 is TGTGCCAGCAGCTTCACAGAAGACACCGGGGAGCTGTTTTTT. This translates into CASSFTEDTGELFF.

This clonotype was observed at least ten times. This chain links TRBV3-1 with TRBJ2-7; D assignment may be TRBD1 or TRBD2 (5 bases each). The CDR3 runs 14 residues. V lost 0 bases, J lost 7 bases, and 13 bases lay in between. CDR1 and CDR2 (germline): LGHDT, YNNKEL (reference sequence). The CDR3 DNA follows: TGTGCCAGCAGCCAAGATCCTACGGGGCGAGAGCAGTACTTC. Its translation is CASSQDPTGREQYF.

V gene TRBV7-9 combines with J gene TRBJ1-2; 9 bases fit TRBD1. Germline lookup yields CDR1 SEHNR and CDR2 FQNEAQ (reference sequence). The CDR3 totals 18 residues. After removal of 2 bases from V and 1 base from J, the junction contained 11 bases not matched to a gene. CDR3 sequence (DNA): TGTGCCAGCAGCTTAAGGGGGCTGTGGGACAGGGATAACTATGGCTACACCTTC. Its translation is CASSLRGLWDRDNYGYTF. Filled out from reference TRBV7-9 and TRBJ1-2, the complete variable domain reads DTGVSQNPRHKITKRGQNVTFRCDPISEHNRLYWYRQTLGQGPEFLTYFQNEAQLEKSRLLSDRFSAERPKGSFSTLEIQRTEQGDSAMYLCASSLRGLWDRDNYGYTFGSGTRLTVV.

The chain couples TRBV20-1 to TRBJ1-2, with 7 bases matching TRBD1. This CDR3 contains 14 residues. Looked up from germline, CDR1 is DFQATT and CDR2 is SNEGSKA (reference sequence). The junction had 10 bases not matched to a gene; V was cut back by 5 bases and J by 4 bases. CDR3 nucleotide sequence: TGCAGTGCTCCCCAGGGGGTTCGCGTCTATGGCTACACCTTC. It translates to CSAPQGVRVYGYTF.

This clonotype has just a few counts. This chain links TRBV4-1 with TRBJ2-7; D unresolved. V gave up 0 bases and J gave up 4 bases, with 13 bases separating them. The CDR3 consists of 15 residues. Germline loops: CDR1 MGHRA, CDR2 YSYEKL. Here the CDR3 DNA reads TGCGCCAGCAGCCAAGATAGGGTGGTGCAGTACGAGCAGTACTTC. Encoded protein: CASSQDRVVQYEQYF.

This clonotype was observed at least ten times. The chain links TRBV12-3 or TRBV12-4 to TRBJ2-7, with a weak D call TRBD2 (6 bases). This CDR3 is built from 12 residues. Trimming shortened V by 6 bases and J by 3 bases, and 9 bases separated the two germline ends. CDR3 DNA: TGTGCCAGCAGCTGGGGGGACTACGAGCAGTACTTC. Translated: CASSWGDYEQYF.